This T cell receptor (beta chain) was sequenced in a study of blood T cell repertoires in COVID-19. Background on the study: From the United States, Italy and Spain came samples of acute and convalescent COVID-19. PBMCs, B-cell-depleted T cells, or T cells were the source of the cDNA or gDNA that made up the material.

CDR1 SGHTA and CDR2 FQGNSA come from the germline V gene. The junction had 8 bases not matched to a gene; V was cut back by 5 bases and J by 4 bases. The CDR3 covers 15 residues. In the study's own analysis: Amplifying reference gene primers gave estimates of nucleated cell counts. Method: immunoSEQ multiplex PCR; TCRdb's copy keeps in-frame clones and lacks some. That table furnishes V, J and clone size, whereas the DNA furnished D and trimming. This sample has under 95,000 clones, with 75% to 90% found just once. V and J are TRBV7-2 and TRBJ1-1; 9 bases align to TRBD1. The TCR sequence derives from a woman over 75 with active or convalescent COVID-19. Sequencing used peripheral blood. The CDR3 reads CASSPHRGRVTEAFF. DNA for the CDR3: TGTGCCAGCAGCCCTCACAGGGGGCGGGTCACTGAAGCTTTCTTT.